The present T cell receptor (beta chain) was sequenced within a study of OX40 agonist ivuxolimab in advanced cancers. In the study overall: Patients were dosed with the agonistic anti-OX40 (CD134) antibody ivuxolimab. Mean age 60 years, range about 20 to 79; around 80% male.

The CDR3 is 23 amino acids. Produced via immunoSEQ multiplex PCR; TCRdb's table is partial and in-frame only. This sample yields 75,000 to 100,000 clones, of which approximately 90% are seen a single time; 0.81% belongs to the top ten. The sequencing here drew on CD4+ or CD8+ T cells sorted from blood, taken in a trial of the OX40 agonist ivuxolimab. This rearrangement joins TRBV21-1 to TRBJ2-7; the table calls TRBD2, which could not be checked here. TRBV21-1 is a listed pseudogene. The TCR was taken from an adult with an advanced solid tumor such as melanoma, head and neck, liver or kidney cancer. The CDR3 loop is CASSKGQIRLAGEDSRDPYEQYF. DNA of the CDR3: TGTGCCAGCAGCAAAGGCCAGATAAGACTAGCGGGAGAAGACTCGAGAGACCCCTACGAGCAGTACTTC.